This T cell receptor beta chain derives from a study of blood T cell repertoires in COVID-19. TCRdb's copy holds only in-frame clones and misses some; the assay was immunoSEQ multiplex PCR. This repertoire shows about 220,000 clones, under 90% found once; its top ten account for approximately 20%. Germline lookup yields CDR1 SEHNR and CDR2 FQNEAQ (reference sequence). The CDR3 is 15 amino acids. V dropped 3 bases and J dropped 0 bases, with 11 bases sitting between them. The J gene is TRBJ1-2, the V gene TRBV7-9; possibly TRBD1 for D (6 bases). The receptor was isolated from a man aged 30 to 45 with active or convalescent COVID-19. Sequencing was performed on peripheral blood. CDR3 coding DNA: TGTGCCAGCAGCTTGGAAGGACAGCCTAACTATGGCTACACCTTC. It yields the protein CASSLEGQPNYGYTF. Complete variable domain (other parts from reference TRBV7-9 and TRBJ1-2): DTGVSQNPRHKITKRGQNVTFRCDPISEHNRLYWYRQTLGQGPEFLTYFQNEAQLEKSRLLSDRFSAERPKGSFSTLEIQRTEQGDSAMYLCASSLEGQPNYGYTFGSGTRLTVV.